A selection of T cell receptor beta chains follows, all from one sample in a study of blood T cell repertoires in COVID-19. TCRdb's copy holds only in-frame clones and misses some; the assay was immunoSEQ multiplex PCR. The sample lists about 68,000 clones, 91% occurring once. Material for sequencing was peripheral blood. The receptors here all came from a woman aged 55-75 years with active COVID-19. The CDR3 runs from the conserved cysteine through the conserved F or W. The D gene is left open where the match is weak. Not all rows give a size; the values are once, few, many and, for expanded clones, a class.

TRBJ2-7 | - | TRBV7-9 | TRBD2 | TGTGCCAGCAGCTTCGGGACTAGCGTATACGAGCAGTACTTC | CASSFGTSVYEQYF
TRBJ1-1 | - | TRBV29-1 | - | TGCAGCACGAGTACTGTGAACACTGAAGCTTTCTTT | CSTSTVNTEAFF
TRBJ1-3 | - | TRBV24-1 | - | TGTGCCACCAGCGACGGCGGTTCGGGAAACACCATATATTTT | CATSDGGSGNTIYF
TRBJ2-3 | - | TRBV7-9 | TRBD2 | TGTGCCAGCAGCCGTAGCGGGACTAGCACAGATACGCAGTATTTT | CASSRSGTSTDTQYF
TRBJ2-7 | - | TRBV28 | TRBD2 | TGTGCCAGCAGCCTCCACCCTAGCGGGAGGGCCATGCAGTACTTC | CASSLHPSGRAMQYF
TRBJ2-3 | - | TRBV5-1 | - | TGCGCCAGCAGCGTGGCTAGCACAGATACGCAGTATTTT | CASSVASTDTQYF
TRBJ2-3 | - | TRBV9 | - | TGTGCCAGCAGCGAGCCTCGTAGCACAGATACGCAGTATTTT | CASSEPRSTDTQYF
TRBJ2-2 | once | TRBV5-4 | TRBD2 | TGTGCCAGCAGCCCCCCGGGGCTAGCGGGAGCTACCGGGGAGCTGTTTTTT | CASSPPGLAGATGELFF
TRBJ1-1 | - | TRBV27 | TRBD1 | TGTGCCAGCAGTTTCCCCCTTCCGGGACAGGTGAACACTGAAGCTTTCTTT | CASSFPLPGQVNTEAFF
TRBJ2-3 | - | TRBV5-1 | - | TGCGCCAGCAGCTTGGGCAGGGTGACAGATACGCAGTATTTT | CASSLGRVTDTQYF
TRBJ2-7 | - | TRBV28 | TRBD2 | TGTGCCAGCGGGTTGGTGGGCGGGAGCTACGAGCAGTACTTC | CASGLVGGSYEQYF
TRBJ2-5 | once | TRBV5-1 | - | TGCGCCAGCAGCTTCCAATCAGGGAGGGAGACCCAGTACTTC | CASSFQSGRETQYF
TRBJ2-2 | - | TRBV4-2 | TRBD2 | TGTGCCAGCAGCCAAGATAAAGGAAGAGGGGCTAGCGGGAACACCGGGGAGCTGTTTTTT | CASSQDKGRGASGNTGELFF
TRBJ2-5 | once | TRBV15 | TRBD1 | TGTGCCACCAGCGGGCGACAGGGGGCGGAGACCCAGTACTTC | CATSGRQGAETQYF
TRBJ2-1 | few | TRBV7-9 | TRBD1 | TGTGCCAGCAGCCCTCAGGACAGGTTTGACCAGTTCTTC | CASSPQDRFDQFF
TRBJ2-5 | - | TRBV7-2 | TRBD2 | TGTGCCAGCAGCTCCCTAGCGGCAGAGACCCAGTACTTC | CASSSLAAETQYF
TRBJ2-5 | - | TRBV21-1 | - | TGTGCCAGCAGCCCGGACAGGGGGTTTTACCAAGAGACCCAGTACTTC | CASSPDRGFYQETQYF
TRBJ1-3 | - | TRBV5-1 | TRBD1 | TGCGCCAGCAGCTTGTCAGGGGGTGGAAACACCATATATTTT | CASSLSGGGNTIYF
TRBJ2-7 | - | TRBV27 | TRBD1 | TGTGCCAGCAGTCGATCCCGGGACAGGGCCGACGAGCAGTACTTC | CASSRSRDRADEQYF
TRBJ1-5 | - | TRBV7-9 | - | TGTGCCAGCAGCTCCGACAGCCGGGATCAGCCCCAGCATTTT | CASSSDSRDQPQHF
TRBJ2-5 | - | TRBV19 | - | TGTGCCAGTAGGGACACCTCCAGGGAGACCCAGTACTTC | CASRDTSRETQYF
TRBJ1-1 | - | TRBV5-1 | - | TGCGCCAGCAGCTTGGGACATAACAACAGGGAATTAGGGAAAGCTTTCTTT | CASSLGHNNRELGKAFF
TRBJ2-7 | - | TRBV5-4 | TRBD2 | TGTGCCAGCAGCTTTCAAGCGGGAGGGCACAGCGAGCAGTACTTC | CASSFQAGGHSEQYF
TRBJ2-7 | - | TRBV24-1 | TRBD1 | TGTGCCACCAGTGATTTTTCTCGGGGGACAGGAAGCTCCGACGAGCAGTACTTC | CATSDFSRGTGSSDEQYF
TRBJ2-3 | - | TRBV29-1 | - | TGCAGCGTTGATCACCTAAGCACAGATACGCAGTATTTT | CSVDHLSTDTQYF
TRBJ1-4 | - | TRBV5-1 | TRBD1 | TGCGCCAGCAGCTTTTCAACAGGGGGAAGCGAAAAACTGTTTTTT | CASSFSTGGSEKLFF
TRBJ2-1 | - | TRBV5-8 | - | TGTGCCAGCAGATATAGTCGAGGTAGCTCCTACAATGAGCAGTTCTTC | CASRYSRGSSYNEQFF
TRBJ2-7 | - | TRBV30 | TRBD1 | TGTGCCTGGAGTTCAACAGGGGGCCCCCCCTACGAGCAGTACTTC | CAWSSTGGPPYEQYF
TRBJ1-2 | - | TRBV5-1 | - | TGCGCCAGCAGCCTCACAGGATCAGCTAACTATGGCTACACCTTC | CASSLTGSANYGYTF
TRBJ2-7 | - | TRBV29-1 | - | TGCAGCGTGAGCGTAGGAGGGCCTTATTACGAGCAGTACTTC | CSVSVGGPYYEQYF
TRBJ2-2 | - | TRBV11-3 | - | TGTGCCAGCAGCCCTAAAAGGGGTCCCGGGGAGCTGTTTTTT | CASSPKRGPGELFF
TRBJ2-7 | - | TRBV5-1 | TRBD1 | TGCGCCAGCAGCTTGGCCGGGACAGGGGGAGGTGAGCAGTACTTC | CASSLAGTGGGEQYF
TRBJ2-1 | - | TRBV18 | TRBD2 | TGTGCCAGCTCACCTAACTCGGGACTAGCGGGCGGCAATGAGCAGTTCTTC | CASSPNSGLAGGNEQFF
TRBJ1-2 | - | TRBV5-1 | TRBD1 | TGCGCCAGCAGCTCTGGGACAGGCGGATATGGCTACACCTTC | CASSSGTGGYGYTF
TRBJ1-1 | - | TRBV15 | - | TGTGCCACCAGCAGAGATATGCATCGGGGGTCTGAAGCTTTCTTT | CATSRDMHRGSEAFF
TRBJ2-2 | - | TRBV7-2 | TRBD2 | TGTGCCAGCAGACCAGCGGGACTTTCGAACACCGGGGAGCTGTTTTTT | CASRPAGLSNTGELFF
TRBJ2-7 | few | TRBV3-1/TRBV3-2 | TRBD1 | TGTGCCAGCAGCCGGGACAGGTCCCGCGAGCAGTACTTC | CASSRDRSREQYF